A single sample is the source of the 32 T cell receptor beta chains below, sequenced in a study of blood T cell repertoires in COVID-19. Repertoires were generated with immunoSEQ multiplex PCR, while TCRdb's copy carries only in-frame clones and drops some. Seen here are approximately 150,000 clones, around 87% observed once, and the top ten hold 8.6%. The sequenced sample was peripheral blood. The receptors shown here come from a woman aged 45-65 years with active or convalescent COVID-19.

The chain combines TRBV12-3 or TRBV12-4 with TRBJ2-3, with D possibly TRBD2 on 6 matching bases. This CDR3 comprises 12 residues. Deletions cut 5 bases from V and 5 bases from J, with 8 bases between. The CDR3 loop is CASSPGGDTQYF. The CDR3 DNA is TGTGCCAGCAGTCCCGGGGGAGATACGCAGTATTTT.

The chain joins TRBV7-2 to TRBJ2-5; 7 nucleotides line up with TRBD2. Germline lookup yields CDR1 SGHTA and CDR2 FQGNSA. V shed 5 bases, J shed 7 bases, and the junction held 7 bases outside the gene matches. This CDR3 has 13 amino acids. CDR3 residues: CASSPQPGGTQYF. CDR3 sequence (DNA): TGTGCCAGCAGCCCCCAACCGGGGGGGACCCAGTACTTC. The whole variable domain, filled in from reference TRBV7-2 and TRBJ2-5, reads GAGVSQSPSNKVTEKGKDVELRCDPISGHTALYWYRQSLGQGLEFLIYFQGNSAPDKSGLPSDRFSAERTGGSVSTLTIQRTQQEDSAVYLCASSPQPGGTQYFGPGTRLLVL.

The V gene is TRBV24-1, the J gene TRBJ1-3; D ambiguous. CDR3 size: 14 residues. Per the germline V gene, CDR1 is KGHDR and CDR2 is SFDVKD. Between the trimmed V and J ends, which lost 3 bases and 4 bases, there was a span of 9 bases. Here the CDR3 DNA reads TGTGCCACCAGTGATGCCAGGATGGGAAACACCATATATTTT. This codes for CATSDARMGNTIYF.

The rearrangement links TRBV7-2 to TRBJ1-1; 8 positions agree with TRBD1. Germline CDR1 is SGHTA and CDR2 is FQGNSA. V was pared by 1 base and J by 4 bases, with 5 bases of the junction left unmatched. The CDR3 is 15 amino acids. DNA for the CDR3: TGTGCCAGCAGCTTAGAGGCAGGGGGCTTCACTGAAGCTTTCTTT. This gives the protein CASSLEAGGFTEAFF.

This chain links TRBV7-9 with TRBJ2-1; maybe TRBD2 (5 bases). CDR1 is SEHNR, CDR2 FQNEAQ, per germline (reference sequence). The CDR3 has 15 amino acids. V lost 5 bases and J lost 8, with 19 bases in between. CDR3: CASSPLVEAWDEQFF. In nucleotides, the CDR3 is TGTGCCAGCAGCCCCCTGGTGGAGGCCTGGGATGAGCAGTTCTTC.

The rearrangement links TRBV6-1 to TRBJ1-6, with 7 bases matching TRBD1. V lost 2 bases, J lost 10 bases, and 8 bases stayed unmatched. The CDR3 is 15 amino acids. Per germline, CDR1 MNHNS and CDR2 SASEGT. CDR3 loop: CASSERRQGGSPLHF. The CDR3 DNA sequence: TGTGCCAGCAGTGAACGGAGACAGGGAGGATCACCCCTCCACTTT.

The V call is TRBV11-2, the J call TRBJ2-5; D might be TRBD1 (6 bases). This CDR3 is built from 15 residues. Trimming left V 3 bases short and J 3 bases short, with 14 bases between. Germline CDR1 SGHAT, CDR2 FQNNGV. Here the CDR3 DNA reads TGTGCCAGCAGCTTCGGAAACAGGGCCGAAGAGACCCAGTACTTC. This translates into CASSFGNRAEETQYF.

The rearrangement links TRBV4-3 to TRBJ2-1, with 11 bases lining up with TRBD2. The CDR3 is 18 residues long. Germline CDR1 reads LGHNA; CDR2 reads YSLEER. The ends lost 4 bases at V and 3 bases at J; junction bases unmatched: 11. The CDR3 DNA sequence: TGCGCCAGCAGCCCCCAGTCGGTAGCGGGAGGGGGCTACAATGAGCAGTTCTTC. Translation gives CASSPQSVAGGGYNEQFF.

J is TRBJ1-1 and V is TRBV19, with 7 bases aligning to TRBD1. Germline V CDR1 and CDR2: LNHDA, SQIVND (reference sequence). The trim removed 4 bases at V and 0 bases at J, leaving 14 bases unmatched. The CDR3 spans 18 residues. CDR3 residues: CASSTPPQGIEMNTEAFF. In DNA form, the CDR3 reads TGTGCCAGTAGTACGCCCCCACAGGGGATTGAAATGAACACTGAAGCTTTCTTT.

CDR3 sequence reads: CASSPSLYSNQPQHF. DNA for the CDR3: TGCGCCAGCAGCCCCTCACTCTATAGCAATCAGCCCCAGCATTTT. This sequence joins TRBV4-1 and TRBJ1-5; D is undetermined. CDR3 length equals 15 residues. Germline values: CDR1 MGHRA, CDR2 YSYEKL. The V and J ends lost 4 bases and 0 bases respectively, with 10 bases between them.

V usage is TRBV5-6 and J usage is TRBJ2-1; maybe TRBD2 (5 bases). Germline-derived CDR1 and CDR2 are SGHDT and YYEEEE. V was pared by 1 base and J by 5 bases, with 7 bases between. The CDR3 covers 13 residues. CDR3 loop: CASSLYGDNEQFF. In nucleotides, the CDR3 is TGTGCCAGCAGCTTGTACGGGGACAATGAGCAGTTCTTC.

The CDR3 spells CASSVDRNEQFF. CDR3 DNA: TGTGCCAGCAGTGTGGACAGGAATGAGCAGTTCTTC. The chain links TRBV5-4 to TRBJ2-1; TRBD1 aligns across 7 bases. Germline assignment: CDR1 SGHNT and CDR2 YYREEE (reference sequence). V was clipped by 5 bases and J by 7 bases; unmatched bases: 3. The CDR3 sequence is 12 residues long.

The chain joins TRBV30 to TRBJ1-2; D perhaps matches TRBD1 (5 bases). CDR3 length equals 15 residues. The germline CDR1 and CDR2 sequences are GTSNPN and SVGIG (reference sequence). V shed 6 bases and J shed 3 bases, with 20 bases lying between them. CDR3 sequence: CACPIGAGSYYGYTF. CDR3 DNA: TGTGCCTGTCCCATAGGGGCAGGCTCTTACTATGGCTACACCTTC.

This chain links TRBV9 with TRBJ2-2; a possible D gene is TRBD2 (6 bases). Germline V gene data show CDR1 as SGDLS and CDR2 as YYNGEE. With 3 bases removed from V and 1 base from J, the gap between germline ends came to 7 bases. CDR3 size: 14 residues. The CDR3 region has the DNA TGTGCCAGCAGCGCGGGACTGAACACCGGGGAGCTGTTTTTT. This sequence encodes CASSAGLNTGELFF.

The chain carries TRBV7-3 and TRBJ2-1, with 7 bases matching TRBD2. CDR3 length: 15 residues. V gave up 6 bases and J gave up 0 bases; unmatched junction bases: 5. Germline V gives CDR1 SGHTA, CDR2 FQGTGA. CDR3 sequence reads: CASSPSGSSYNEQFF. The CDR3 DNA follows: TGTGCCAGCAGTCCTAGCGGAAGCTCCTACAATGAGCAGTTCTTC.

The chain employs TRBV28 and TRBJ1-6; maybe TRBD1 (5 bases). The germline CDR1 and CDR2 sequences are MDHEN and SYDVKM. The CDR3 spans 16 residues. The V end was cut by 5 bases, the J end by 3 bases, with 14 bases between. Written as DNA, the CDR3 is TGTGCCAGCAGTAACAGGTCGCCCAACTATAATTCACCCCTCCACTTT. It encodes CASSNRSPNYNSPLHF.

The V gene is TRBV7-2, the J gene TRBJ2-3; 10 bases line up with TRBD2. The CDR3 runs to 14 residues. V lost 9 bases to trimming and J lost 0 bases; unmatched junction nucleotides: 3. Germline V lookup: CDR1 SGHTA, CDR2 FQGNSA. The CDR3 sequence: CASKREGSTDTQYF. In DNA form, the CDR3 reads TGTGCCAGTAAGCGGGAGGGAAGCACAGATACGCAGTATTTT.

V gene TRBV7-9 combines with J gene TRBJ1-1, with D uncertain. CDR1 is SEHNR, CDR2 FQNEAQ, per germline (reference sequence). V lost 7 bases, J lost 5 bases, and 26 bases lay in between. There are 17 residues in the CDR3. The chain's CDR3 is CASTPHEGEDFKTEAFF. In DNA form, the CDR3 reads TGTGCCAGCACCCCGCATGAGGGTGAGGATTTTAAGACTGAAGCTTTCTTT.

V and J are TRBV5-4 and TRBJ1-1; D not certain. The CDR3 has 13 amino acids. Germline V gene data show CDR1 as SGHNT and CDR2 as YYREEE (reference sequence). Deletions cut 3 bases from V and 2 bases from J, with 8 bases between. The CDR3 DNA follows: TGTGCCAGCAGCTCCGCCACAAACACTGAAGCTTTCTTT. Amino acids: CASSSATNTEAFF.

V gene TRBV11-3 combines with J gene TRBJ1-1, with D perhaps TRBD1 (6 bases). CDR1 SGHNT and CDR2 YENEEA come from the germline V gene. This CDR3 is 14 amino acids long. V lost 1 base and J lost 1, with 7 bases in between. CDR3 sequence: CASSLAQGNTEAFF. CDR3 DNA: TGTGCCAGCAGCTTAGCACAGGGGAACACTGAAGCTTTCTTT.

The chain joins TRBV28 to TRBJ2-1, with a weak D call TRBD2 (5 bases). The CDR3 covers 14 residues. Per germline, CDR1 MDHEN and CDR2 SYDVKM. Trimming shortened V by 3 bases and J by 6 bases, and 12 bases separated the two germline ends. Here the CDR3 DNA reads TGTGCCAGCAGTTTTGGCGGGCCGTCCAATGAGCAGTTCTTC. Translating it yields CASSFGGPSNEQFF.

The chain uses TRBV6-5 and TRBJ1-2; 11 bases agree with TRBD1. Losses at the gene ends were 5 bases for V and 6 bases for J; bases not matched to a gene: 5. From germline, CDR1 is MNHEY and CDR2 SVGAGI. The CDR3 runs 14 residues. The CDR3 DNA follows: TGTGCCAGCAGTCGGACAGGGGGCAGGGATGGCTACACCTTC. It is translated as CASSRTGGRDGYTF.

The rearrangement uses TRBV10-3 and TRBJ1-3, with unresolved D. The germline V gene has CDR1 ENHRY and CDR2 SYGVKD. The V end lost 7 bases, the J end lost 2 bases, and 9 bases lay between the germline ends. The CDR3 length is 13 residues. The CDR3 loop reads CAITEGPGNTIYF. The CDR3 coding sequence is TGTGCCATCACCGAGGGCCCTGGAAACACCATATATTTT.

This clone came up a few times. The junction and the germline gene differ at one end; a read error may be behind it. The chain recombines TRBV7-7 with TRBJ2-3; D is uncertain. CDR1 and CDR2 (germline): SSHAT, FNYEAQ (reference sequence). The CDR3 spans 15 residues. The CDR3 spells CASSLEPGSTDTQYF. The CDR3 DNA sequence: TGTGCTAGCAGCTTAGAGCCAGGTAGCACAGATACGCAGTATTTT.

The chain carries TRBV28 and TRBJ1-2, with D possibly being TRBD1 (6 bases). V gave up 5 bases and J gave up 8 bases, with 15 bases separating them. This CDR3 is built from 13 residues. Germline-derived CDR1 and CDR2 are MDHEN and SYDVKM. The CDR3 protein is CASSPGTQTGYTF. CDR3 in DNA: TGTGCCAGCAGTCCCGGGACACAAACCGGCTACACCTTC.

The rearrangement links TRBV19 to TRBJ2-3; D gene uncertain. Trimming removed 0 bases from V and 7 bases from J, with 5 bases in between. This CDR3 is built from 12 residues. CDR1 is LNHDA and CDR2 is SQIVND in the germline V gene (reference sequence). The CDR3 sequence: CASSIEGNTQYF. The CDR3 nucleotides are TGTGCCAGTAGTATAGAGGGCAATACGCAGTATTTT.

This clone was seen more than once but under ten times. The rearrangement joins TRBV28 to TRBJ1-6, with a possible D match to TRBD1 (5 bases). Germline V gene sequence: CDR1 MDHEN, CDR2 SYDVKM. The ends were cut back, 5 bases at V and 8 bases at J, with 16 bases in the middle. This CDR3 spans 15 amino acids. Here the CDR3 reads CASSPPAGQHSPLHF. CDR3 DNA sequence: TGTGCCAGCAGTCCCCCGGCAGGGCAACATTCACCCCTCCACTTT.

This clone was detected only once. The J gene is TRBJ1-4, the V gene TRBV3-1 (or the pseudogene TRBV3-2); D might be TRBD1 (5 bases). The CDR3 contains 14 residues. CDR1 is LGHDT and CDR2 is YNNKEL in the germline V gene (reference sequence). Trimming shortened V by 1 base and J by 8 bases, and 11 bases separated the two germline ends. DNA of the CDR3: TGTGCCAGCAGCCAAGTTCAGGGCTTCGAAAAACTGTTTTTT. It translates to CASSQVQGFEKLFF.

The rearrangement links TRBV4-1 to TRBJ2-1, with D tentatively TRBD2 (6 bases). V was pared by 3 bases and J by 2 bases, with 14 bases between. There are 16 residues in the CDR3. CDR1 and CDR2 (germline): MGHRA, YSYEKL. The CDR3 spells CASSQVPSDAYNEQFF. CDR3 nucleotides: TGCGCCAGCAGCCAGGTCCCTAGCGACGCCTACAATGAGCAGTTCTTC.

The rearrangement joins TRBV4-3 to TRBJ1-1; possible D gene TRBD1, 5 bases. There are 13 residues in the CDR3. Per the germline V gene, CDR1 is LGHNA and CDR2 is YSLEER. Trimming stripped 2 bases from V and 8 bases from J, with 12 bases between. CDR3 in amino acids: CASSQLQGREAFF. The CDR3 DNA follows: TGCGCCAGCAGCCAACTCCAGGGTCGGGAAGCTTTCTTT.

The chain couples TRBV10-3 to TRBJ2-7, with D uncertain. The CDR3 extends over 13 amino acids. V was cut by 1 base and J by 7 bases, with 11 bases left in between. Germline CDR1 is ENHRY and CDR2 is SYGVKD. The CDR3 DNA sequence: TGTGCCATCAGTGAGTTGGGCTGGATTGAGCAGTACTTC. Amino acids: CAISELGWIEQYF.

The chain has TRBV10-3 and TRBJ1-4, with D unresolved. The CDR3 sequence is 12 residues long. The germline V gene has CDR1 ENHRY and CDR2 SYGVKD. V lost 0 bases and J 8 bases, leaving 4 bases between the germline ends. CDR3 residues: CAISESGEKLFF. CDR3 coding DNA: TGTGCCATCAGTGAGTCCGGGGAAAAACTGTTTTTT.